A single sample is the source of the 32 T cell receptor beta chains below, sequenced in a study of T cell repertoires in cytomegalovirus infection. TCRdb reprocessed the reads with MiXCR, giving one entry per CDR3 protein. The repertoire holds about 770,000 distinct CDR3 sequences, with around 29% as singletons. These receptors' antigens are unknown. The sequenced sample was cultured CD8+ T cells from PBMCs, obtained from culture after CMV antigen stimulation. These receptors all stem from a human donor in good health (CMV status not recorded). Some clones in this sample may be carry-over from other donors' samples.

There are a few counts of this clonotype. The chain joins TRBV15 to TRBJ1-2; D is unclear. The CDR3 is made up of 15 amino acids. Trimming pared 0 bases from V and 5 bases from J, leaving 13 bases between. Germline loops: CDR1 LNHNV, CDR2 YYDKDF (reference sequence). The CDR3 DNA follows: TGTGCCACCAGCAGAGATGAAGGCAACTCTTATGGCTACACCTTC. Its translation is CATSRDEGNSYGYTF.

This clonotype has only a few counts. V is TRBV27 and J is TRBJ2-1; a possible D gene is TRBD2 (6 bases). The CDR3 runs 16 residues. Per the germline V gene, CDR1 is MNHEY and CDR2 is SMNVEV (reference sequence). V lost 2 bases and J lost 8, with 19 bases in between. CDR3 amino acids: CASSLGEGAGIDEQFF. CDR3 in DNA: TGTGCCAGCAGTTTAGGGGAAGGGGCGGGAATCGATGAGCAGTTCTTC.

This clonotype was detected many times. This chain links TRBV7-9 with TRBJ2-1; the D is unclear. The germline CDR1 and CDR2 sequences are SEHNR and FQNEAQ (reference sequence). This CDR3 is built from 13 residues. V was trimmed by 4 bases and J by 6 bases, leaving 10 bases between them. In nucleotides, the CDR3 is TGTGCCAGCAGCTCCGTCATGGTCAATGAGCAGTTCTTC. Translation gives CASSSVMVNEQFF.

The chain recombines TRBV11-2 with TRBJ1-5; unclear D gene. The germline gives CDR1 SGHAT, CDR2 FQNNGV. Deletions cut 0 bases from V and 11 bases from J, with 11 bases between. The CDR3 sequence is 13 residues long. CDR3 in amino acids: CASSLDIDKTQHF. For the CDR3, the DNA is TGTGCCAGCAGCTTAGATATAGACAAGACCCAGCATTTT.

The rearrangement uses TRBV24-1 and TRBJ2-7, with D perhaps matching TRBD1 (6 bases). V was trimmed by 9 bases and J by 3 bases, leaving 20 bases between them. CDR3 length equals 15 residues. CDR1 is KGHDR and CDR2 is SFDVKD in the germline V gene. CDR3 bases: TGTGCCACCTACATTGAATACAGGGCGGTCTACGAGCAGTACGTC. Translated: CATYIEYRAVYEQYV.

The chain joins TRBV5-1 to TRBJ2-5, with unresolved D. The CDR3 extends over 14 amino acids. V was cut by 0 bases and J by 4 bases, with 10 bases left in between. Germline CDR1 is SGHRS and CDR2 is YFSETQ. The CDR3 sequence: CASSLETLGETQYF. DNA of the CDR3: TGCGCCAGCAGCTTGGAAACCCTGGGAGAGACCCAGTACTTC. Full variable domain (missing parts from reference TRBV5-1 and TRBJ2-5): KAGVTQTPRYLIKTRGQQVTLSCSPISGHRSVSWYQQTPGQGLQFLFEYFSETQRNKGNFPGRFSGRQFSNSRSEMNVSTLELGDSALYLCASSLETLGETQYFGPGTRLLVL.

This clonotype was seen many times. The chain is built from TRBV7-6 and TRBJ2-5; 8 bases are shared with TRBD2. Germline V gives CDR1 SGHVS, CDR2 FNYEAQ. This CDR3 comprises 17 residues. V trimming: 1 base; J trimming: 1 base; junction bases outside the gene matches: 8. CDR3 nucleotides: TGTGCCAGCAGCTTAGTTCGAGCGGGGGAAACCCAAGAGACCCAGTACTTC. Translation: CASSLVRAGETQETQYF.

The chain is built from TRBV11-3 and TRBJ2-1; 7 nucleotides match TRBD2. Germline assignment: CDR1 SGHNT and CDR2 YENEEA. The CDR3 extends over 16 amino acids. Trimming at V came to 5 bases and at J to 1 base, leaving 8 bases not matched to a gene. In DNA, the CDR3 is TGTGCCAGCAGCGTCGTAGGGACTACTTCCTACAATGAGCAGTTCTTC. This encodes CASSVVGTTSYNEQFF.

The rearrangement uses TRBV6-5 and TRBJ2-4, with D tentatively TRBD2 (6 bases). Germline CDR1 MNHEY, CDR2 SVGAGI. V was trimmed by 4 bases and J by 4 bases, leaving 17 bases between them. The CDR3 is made up of 16 amino acids. The CDR3 here is CASSFIADAGKNIQYF. The CDR3, as DNA: TGTGCCAGCAGTTTCATAGCGGATGCGGGTAAAAACATTCAGTACTTC.

This sequence joins TRBV6-7 and TRBJ2-1; 10 bases match TRBD2. TRBV6-7 is an ORF for which the function is uncertain. The J segment lost 9 bases and the V segment lost 7 bases, leaving 12 bases of the junction unmatched. This CDR3 is built from 15 residues. CDR3 amino acids: CASILSGGLVSEQFF. The CDR3 DNA sequence: TGTGCCAGCATCCTTAGCGGGGGGCTAGTGAGTGAGCAGTTCTTC.

V is TRBV25-1 and J is TRBJ2-7; D remains ambiguous. Looked up from germline, CDR1 is MGHDK and CDR2 is SYGVNS. CDR3 length equals 12 residues. V was shortened by 1 base and J by 2 bases, with 3 bases between the two germline ends. The CDR3 sequence: CASSESTYEQYF. The DNA of the CDR3 is TGTGCCAGCAGTGAATCCACCTACGAGCAGTACTTC.

This chain connects TRBV6-2 or TRBV6-3 to TRBJ2-6; D call uncertain. This CDR3 spans 12 amino acids. V was pared by 4 bases and J by 9 bases, with 7 bases between. CDR1 and CDR2 (germline): MNHEY, SVGEGT. The CDR3 loop is CASSSDLNVLTF. Written as DNA, the CDR3 is TGTGCCAGCAGTTCGGACCTCAACGTCCTGACTTTC.

CDR3 coding DNA: TGTGCCATCAGAGAGCTCGGGGGGGCCTTTGGGGACTCAAGCACAGATACGCAGTATTTT. It yields the protein CAIRELGGAFGDSSTDTQYF. J is TRBJ2-3 and V is TRBV10-3; 8 bases map to TRBD2. Trimming took 6 bases from V and 0 from J; bases not matched to a gene: 20. The CDR3 loop spans 20 amino acids. Germline V gene lookup returns CDR1 ENHRY and CDR2 SYGVKD.

The rearrangement joins TRBV7-4 to TRBJ2-7; TRBD2 is a possible D gene (6 bases). In germline, CDR1 is SGHVT, CDR2 SQSDAQ. CDR3 length equals 14 residues. CDR3 loop: CANSPAAGSYEQYV. DNA of the CDR3: TGTGCCAACAGCCCGGCCGCGGGATCCTACGAGCAGTACGTC.

V and J are TRBV5-8 and TRBJ2-3; 10 bases are shared with TRBD1. Per germline, CDR1 SGHTS and CDR2 YDEGEE. V trimming: 5 bases; J trimming: 4 bases; junction bases outside the gene matches: 10. This CDR3 region has 16 residues. CDR3 in amino acids: CASRHYRDRGPDTQYF. In nucleotides, the CDR3 is TGTGCCAGCAGGCATTACCGGGACAGGGGCCCAGATACGCAGTATTTT.

In this sample, this clonotype turned up a few times. This chain links TRBV6-5 with TRBJ1-4, with a weak D call TRBD1 (5 bases). The germline CDR1 and CDR2 sequences are MNHEY and SVGAGI. V lost 5 bases, J lost 4 bases, and 11 bases lay in between. The CDR3 length is 14 residues. CDR3 amino acids: CASSPRDRNEKLFF. The CDR3 nucleotides read TGTGCCAGCAGTCCCCGGGACCGTAATGAAAAACTGTTTTTT.

Many counts were recorded for this clonotype. J is TRBJ2-1 and V is TRBV9; possible D gene TRBD1, 5 bases. This CDR3 has 15 amino acids. The germline V gene encodes CDR1 SGDLS and CDR2 YYNGEE. Trimming left V 0 bases short and J 0 bases short, with 7 bases between. CDR3 region: CASSVARGSYNEQFF. CDR3 DNA sequence: TGTGCCAGCAGCGTAGCTAGGGGCTCCTACAATGAGCAGTTCTTC.

The chain has TRBV7-8 and TRBJ2-7, with TRBD1 as a possible D gene (6 bases). The CDR3 consists of 14 residues. V dropped 5 bases and J dropped 3 bases, with 14 bases sitting between them. Germline V gene sequence: CDR1 SGHVS, CDR2 FQNEAQ. The chain's CDR3 is CASSGDMVVYEQYF. The CDR3 DNA reads as TGTGCCAGCAGCGGGGACATGGTTGTCTACGAGCAGTACTTC.

This chain connects TRBV6-1 to TRBJ2-3; TRBD1 or TRBD2 may be the D gene (5 bases each). V was shortened by 8 bases and J by 14 bases, with 20 bases between the two germline ends. Germline V gene data show CDR1 as MNHNS and CDR2 as SASEGT. The CDR3 loop spans 12 amino acids. CDR3 sequence reads: CASGSGTRGRYF. The CDR3 coding sequence is TGTGCCAGCGGCTCCGGGACCCGGGGACGGTATTTT.

The table lists this clonotype with a few counts. The J gene is TRBJ1-1, the V gene TRBV11-2, with 8 bases that match TRBD1. V dropped 1 base and J dropped 5; count of bases not matched to a gene: 9. This CDR3 is 16 amino acids long. The germline V gene encodes CDR1 SGHAT and CDR2 FQNNGV. For the CDR3, the DNA is TGTGCCAGCAGCTTAGGGGGGACAGGCGGTAGTACTGAAGCTTTCTTT. Its translation is CASSLGGTGGSTEAFF.

This rearrangement joins TRBV27 to TRBJ2-5; 12 nucleotides line up with TRBD1. The V gene's germline CDR1 is MNHEY and CDR2 SMNVEV (reference sequence). V lost 4 bases and J lost 4; bases outside the gene matches: 4. CDR3 size: 15 residues. The CDR3 sequence is CASSSWDRGPETQYF. The CDR3 DNA sequence: TGTGCCAGCAGTTCTTGGGACAGGGGGCCAGAGACCCAGTACTTC.

This chain's CDR3 is CASSARQANEQYF. CDR3 bases: TGTGCCAGCAGTGCCCGACAGGCCAACGAGCAGTACTTC. The chain combines TRBV27 with TRBJ2-7, with a weak D call TRBD1 (6 bases). CDR1 is MNHEY and CDR2 is SMNVEV in the germline V gene (reference sequence). This CDR3 region has 13 residues. V lost 5 bases, J lost 5 bases, and 13 bases lay in between.

This chain connects TRBV10-3 to TRBJ2-1; 9 bases map to TRBD1. The trim removed 10 bases at V and 0 bases at J, leaving 10 bases unmatched. CDR1 and CDR2 (germline): ENHRY, SYGVKD. The CDR3 runs 16 residues. CDR3 nucleotides: TGTGCCACACTTACCGGGACAGGGAGCTCCTACAATGAGCAGTTCTTC. Protein sequence: CATLTGTGSSYNEQFF.

The chain recombines TRBV12-3 or TRBV12-4 with TRBJ2-3; D is perhaps TRBD1 (5 bases). This CDR3 has 17 residues. V was trimmed by 3 bases and J by 0 bases, leaving 16 bases between them. In DNA form, the CDR3 reads TGTGCCAGCAGTTTCCGCACGACAGCTTCTAGCACAGATACGCAGTATTTT. Translated: CASSFRTTASSTDTQYF.

This clonotype is categorized as medium-sized. The V gene is TRBV28, the J gene TRBJ1-1; TRBD1 is a possible D gene (6 bases). There are 17 residues in the CDR3. V lost 6 bases and J 0 bases, leaving 20 bases between the germline ends. Germline-derived CDR1 and CDR2 are MDHEN and SYDVKM. CDR3 amino acids: CASSDLPGQTMNTEAFF. The CDR3, as DNA: TGTGCCAGCAGCGACCTTCCTGGACAGACCATGAACACTGAAGCTTTCTTT.

About this clonotype: A read error may account for a junction end that differs from germline. The V and J genes are TRBV27 and TRBJ2-2; possibly TRBD1 or TRBD2 for D (6 bases each). Germline V gives CDR1 MNHEY, CDR2 SMNVEV (reference sequence). This CDR3 spans 15 amino acids. CDR3 sequence (DNA): TGTGCCAGCCGTTTTCGGGGGCTCCTCACCGGGGAGCTGTTTTTT. Translation: CASRFRGLLTGELFF.

The chain combines TRBV12-3 or TRBV12-4 with TRBJ2-1; D may be TRBD1 (6 bases). This CDR3 has 15 amino acids. The ends were cut back, 7 bases at V and 8 bases at J, with 21 bases in the middle. The CDR3 DNA reads TGTGCCAGCACCCCCGGCAGGGGCCGCTTCCATGAGCAGTTCTTC. Encoded protein: CASTPGRGRFHEQFF.

V gene TRBV4-1 combines with J gene TRBJ1-1; tentative D call: TRBD1 (6 bases). The germline gives CDR1 MGHRA, CDR2 YSYEKL. Trimming cost V 2 bases and J 3 bases, with 10 bases left between them. This CDR3 has 14 residues. This CDR3 is CASSQLGGDTEAFF. The CDR3 coding sequence is TGCGCCAGCAGCCAACTAGGGGGAGACACTGAAGCTTTCTTT.

This clonotype appeared a few times. This chain connects TRBV27 to TRBJ2-7; D assignment may be TRBD1 or TRBD2 (5 bases each). Germline CDR1 is MNHEY and CDR2 is SMNVEV (reference sequence). V was cut by 1 base and J by 5 bases, with 12 bases left in between. The length of the CDR3 is 14 residues. CDR3 amino acids: CASSLWDPRDEQYF. DNA of the CDR3: TGTGCCAGCAGTTTATGGGACCCCAGGGACGAGCAGTACTTC.

The chain has TRBV7-6 and TRBJ1-2, with 7 bases identical to TRBD1. V was pared by 4 bases and J by 6 bases, with 2 bases of the junction left unmatched. The germline gives CDR1 SGHVS, CDR2 FNYEAQ. The length of the CDR3 is 12 residues. CDR3 protein: CASSSGQDGYTF. For the CDR3, the DNA is TGTGCCAGCAGCTCCGGACAGGATGGCTACACCTTC.

The chain couples TRBV27 to TRBJ2-5, with D tentatively TRBD1 (5 bases). The CDR3 consists of 14 residues. Germline V gene data show CDR1 as MNHEY and CDR2 as SMNVEV (reference sequence). Trimming removed 7 bases from V and 4 bases from J, with 16 bases in between. Written as DNA, the CDR3 is TGTGCCAGCAAGGGTCAAACAGGCTCAGAGACCCAGTACTTC. It yields the protein CASKGQTGSETQYF.

This clonotype has ten or more counts. This rearrangement joins TRBV7-3 to TRBJ1-1; TRBD1 might be the D (6 bases). Trimming took off 2 bases at V and 1 base at J, with 11 bases between the two ends. Looked up from germline, CDR1 is SGHTA and CDR2 is FQGTGA. The CDR3 loop spans 15 amino acids. The DNA for the CDR3 is TGTGCCAGCAGCTTACAGGGGACTACGAACACTGAAGCTTTCTTT. As protein: CASSLQGTTNTEAFF. The full variable domain, its missing parts supplied by reference TRBV7-3 and TRBJ1-1, is GAGVSQTPSNKVTEKGKYVELRCDPISGHTALYWYRQSLGQGPEFLIYFQGTGAADDSGLPNDRFFAVRPEGSVSTLKIQRTERGDSAVYLCASSLQGTTNTEAFFGQGTRLTVV.